The subject of this entry is one T cell receptor (beta chain). What it binds is not known. This record comes from a study of cytomegalovirus exposure and HLA in healthy donors. Study-level results: Researchers reported in a later analysis that a missense DCLRE1C variant was tied to TCR beta V- and J-gene trimming. Investigators reported more than 150 TCR beta chains as tied to cytomegalovirus.

The CDR3 runs to 15 residues. V shed 5 bases, J shed 12 bases, and the junction held 9 bases outside the gene matches. CDR1 SEHNR and CDR2 FQNEAQ come from the germline V gene (reference sequence). This PCR relied on a set of 60 Vbeta primers and 13 Jbeta primers. The data were produced by immunoSEQ multiplex PCR, yet TCRdb's version contains in-frame clones alone and is incomplete. Here the sample spans 90,000 to 100,000 clones, 80% being singletons. The source is a man aged 18 to 30 in good health and CMV-seronegative. This chain joins TRBV7-9 and TRBJ1-6, with 11 bases lining up with TRBD1. Sequencing was done on a sample of PBMCs. CDR3: CASSPGQGAGLPLHF. The CDR3 DNA follows: TGTGCCAGCAGCCCCGGACAGGGGGCTGGTTTACCCCTCCACTTT.